These T cell receptor beta chains were read from a single sample in a study of blood T cell repertoires in COVID-19. The table came from immunoSEQ multiplex PCR; TCRdb's copy has only in-frame clones and leaves some out. The sample lists some 56,000 clones; 82% were seen once. Sequencing was carried out using peripheral blood. All receptors derive from a man older than 75 with COVID-19, enrolled during active disease. Both conserved end residues are part of each CDR3. A D gene is named only where the DNA matches it firmly. Not every row has a clone size; where given, it reads once, few, many or a size class.

j_call d_call clone_size v_call cdr3_nt cdr3_aa
TRBJ1-2 TRBD1 . TRBV18 TGTGCCAGCTCACTCATGACAATGGGACAGGCCCGGGAGGGCTACACCTTC CASSLMTMGQAREGYTF
TRBJ1-4 . . TRBV18 TGTGCCAGCTCACCCTACAGCAACTCTAATGAAAAACTGTTTTTT CASSPYSNSNEKLFF
TRBJ2-5 TRBD2 few TRBV5-6 TGTGCCAGCAGCTTAGCGGGGACGGAGACCCAGTACTTC CASSLAGTETQYF
TRBJ1-1 . . TRBV28 TGTGCCAGCAGTCGGGGACTAACCCTCACTGAAGCTTTCTTT CASSRGLTLTEAFF
TRBJ1-1 . . TRBV29-1 TGCAGCGTTCGTCGGGGTTTCATGAACACTGAAGCTTTCTTT CSVRRGFMNTEAFF
TRBJ1-1 . . TRBV7-3 TGTGCCAGCAGCCCTACAGTGAAAAATACTGAAGCTTTCTTT CASSPTVKNTEAFF
TRBJ2-6 TRBD1 . TRBV27 TGTGCCAGCCGGGGGACAGGGGCTGGGGCCAACGTCCTGACTTTC CASRGTGAGANVLTF
TRBJ2-1 TRBD1 once TRBV9 TGTGCCAGCAGCGTATGGGGGACAGTCGGGGACAATGAGCAGTTCTTC CASSVWGTVGDNEQFF
TRBJ2-7 . . TRBV28 TGTGCCAGCAGTAAACTTCGGGAGCAGTACTTC CASSKLREQYF
TRBJ2-5 . . TRBV10-1 TGCGCCAGCAGTGGAGGGAGACTAAACCAAGAGACCCAGTACTTC CASSGGRLNQETQYF
TRBJ2-5 TRBD2 once TRBV11-2 TGTGCCAGCAGCTTAGATTTCGGGACTACCCAAGAGACCCAGTACTTC CASSLDFGTTQETQYF
TRBJ1-5 . . TRBV19 TGTGCCAGTACCAGGGGCAGGGGTAGCAATCAGCCCCAGCATTTT CASTRGRGSNQPQHF
TRBJ1-2 . . TRBV6-4 TGTGCCAGCAGTCTTTCTGGACAAACTATCTATGGCTACACCTTC CASSLSGQTIYGYTF
TRBJ2-3 . . TRBV7-2 TGTGCCAGCAGCTCACTCCTCGGGGCAGATACGCAGTATTTT CASSSLLGADTQYF
TRBJ1-4 TRBD1 few TRBV2 TGTGCCAGCAGTGGACAGGGGGCGGCTGAAAAACTGTTTTTT CASSGQGAAEKLFF
TRBJ1-2 TRBD1 . TRBV5-5 TGTGCCAGCAGCTGGAGCCAGGGGGCCTTTGGGGATGGCTACACCTTC CASSWSQGAFGDGYTF
TRBJ1-1 TRBD1 . TRBV11-2 TGTGCCAGCAACCTTGACAGGGGCCTTGAAGCTTTCTTT CASNLDRGLEAFF
TRBJ1-4 . . TRBV18 TGTGCCAGCTCACCACCGTTGCGAGAAAAACTGTTTTTT CASSPPLREKLFF
TRBJ2-5 TRBD2 . TRBV19 TGTGCCAGTAGCGGGGGGGTTGAGACCCAGTACTTC CASSGGVETQYF
TRBJ2-7 . . TRBV29-1 TGCAGCGTTGTTGTACAGGGCAACGAGCAGTACTTC CSVVVQGNEQYF
TRBJ2-3 TRBD2 . TRBV25-1 TGTGCCAGCAGTGATTTGGGGACTAGCGGGAGGCCCAGAGATTTT CASSDLGTSGRPRDF
TRBJ2-1 TRBD2 . TRBV5-1 TGCGCCAGCAGCTCTGGACTAGCGGGGAATGAGCAGTTCTTC CASSSGLAGNEQFF
TRBJ2-1 . . TRBV7-2 TGTGCCAGCAGCTTATTGGCGGCCGCATACAATGAGCAGTTCTTC CASSLLAAAYNEQFF